The next 25 T cell receptor beta chains were all read from a single sample in a study of T-cell memory formation after mild COVID-19. Via MiXCR, TCRdb re-called the 5' RACE reads, giving one row per CDR3 protein. The sample has roughly 550,000 distinct CDR3 sequences; around 20% are singletons. The specimen sequenced was PBMCs or a T cell subset sorted from them (not recorded which). The source of these receptors is an adult woman who had mild COVID-19 (a few samples of this study predate the infection). Cell type and time point are not known.

The chain combines TRBV7-9 with TRBJ2-1; 9 bases agree with TRBD1. CDR1 is SEHNR, CDR2 FQNEAQ, per germline (reference sequence). The CDR3 is 16 amino acids. Trimming cost V 5 bases and J 1 base; bases outside gene matches: 6. The CDR3 DNA follows: TGTGCCAGCAGCCCCCGGGACAGGGTGTCCTACAATGAGCAGTTCTTC. It specifies CASSPRDRVSYNEQFF.

The V gene is TRBV6-6, the J gene TRBJ2-7; perhaps TRBD1 as D (6 bases). Per the germline V gene, CDR1 is MNHNY and CDR2 is SVGAGI (reference sequence). V was cut by 5 bases and J by 4 bases, with 15 bases left in between. This CDR3 has 14 amino acids. CDR3 nucleotides: TGTGCCAGCAGTAATACTAGGGGGAATTACGAGCAGTACTTC. Its translation is CASSNTRGNYEQYF.

The genes are TRBV7-8 and TRBJ1-2; a weak D match, TRBD1 (5 bases). Germline CDR1 SGHVS, CDR2 FQNEAQ. The CDR3 runs 14 residues. The V and J ends lost 5 bases and 3 bases respectively, with 13 bases between them. CDR3 region: CASSNRGGDYGYTF. Written as DNA, the CDR3 is TGTGCCAGCAGCAACCGTGGGGGGGACTATGGCTACACCTTC.

The table lists this clonotype with many counts. The V and J genes are TRBV6-2 or TRBV6-3 and TRBJ2-2, with a possible D match to TRBD2 (6 bases). V lost 5 bases to trimming and J lost 7 bases, with 14 bases between them. The CDR3 length is 14 residues. Germline V CDR1 and CDR2: MNHEY, SVGEGT. In DNA form, the CDR3 reads TGTGCCAGCAGTACGTCTAGCGAAGGCGGGGAGCTGTTTTTT. It translates to CASSTSSEGGELFF.

In its sample, this clonotype was seen a few times. The gene calls are TRBV12-3 or TRBV12-4 and TRBJ2-1; 13 bases match TRBD2. Trimming at V came to 2 bases and at J to 4 bases, leaving 8 bases not matched to a gene. This CDR3 is built from 18 residues. The CDR3 loop is CASSLRTSGRPPYNEQFF. The CDR3 region has the DNA TGTGCCAGCAGTTTAAGGACTAGCGGGAGACCTCCTTACAATGAGCAGTTCTTC.

This clonotype appeared a few times. DNA for the CDR3: TGTGCCAGCAGTTACTCCCGGGGGACGGACACCTACGAGCAGTACTTC. Encoded protein: CASSYSRGTDTYEQYF. V gene TRBV6-5 combines with J gene TRBJ2-7; D is possibly TRBD2 (6 bases). This CDR3 region has 16 residues. V was cut by 0 bases and J by 2 bases, with 14 bases left in between. Germline assignment: CDR1 MNHEY and CDR2 SVGAGI.

CDR3 bases: TGTGCCAGCAGTTTAGGGGCTCCCGGGACCAAACTCGGCAATGAGCAGTTCTTC. It translates to CASSLGAPGTKLGNEQFF. J is TRBJ2-1 and V is TRBV12-3 or TRBV12-4; D is tentatively TRBD1 or TRBD2 (5 bases each). Trimming left V 1 base short and J 6 bases short, with 22 bases between. The CDR3 has 18 amino acids.

The V gene is TRBV11-3, the J gene TRBJ2-7, with 9 bases lining up with TRBD1. Germline V gene data show CDR1 as SGHNT and CDR2 as YENEEA. The V gene end was trimmed by 5 bases and the J gene end by 0 bases; junction bases not matched to a gene: 5. CDR3 length equals 15 residues. CDR3 sequence: CASSRDRVSSYEQYF. The CDR3 DNA follows: TGTGCCAGCAGCCGGGACAGGGTGAGCTCCTACGAGCAGTACTTC.

The V gene is TRBV6-1, the J gene TRBJ1-5; D gene ambiguous. Germline V gives CDR1 MNHNS, CDR2 SASEGT. CDR3 length: 15 amino acids. Trimming took off 6 bases at V and 0 bases at J, with 12 bases between the two ends. CDR3: CASSGGPYSNQPQHF. DNA for the CDR3: TGTGCCAGCAGCGGTGGGCCGTATAGCAATCAGCCCCAGCATTTT.

This clonotype was seen at least ten times. Relative to the germline gene, one junction end is altered; a read error may explain this. The V and J genes are TRBV5-1 and TRBJ2-6, with D perhaps matching TRBD1 (5 bases). CDR1 SGHRS and CDR2 YFSETQ come from the germline V gene. This CDR3 spans 15 amino acids. This CDR3 reads CASSLGVSGANVLTF. DNA for the CDR3: TGTGCCAGCAGCTTAGGGGTCTCTGGGGCCAACGTCCTGACTTTC.

This clonotype showed up just a few times. The rearrangement joins TRBV7-3 to TRBJ2-3; TRBD2 matches 7 bases. The CDR3 is 13 amino acids. Germline lookup yields CDR1 SGHTA and CDR2 FQGTGA. V lost 6 bases to trimming and J lost 6 bases; unmatched junction nucleotides: 6. CDR3 loop: CASSRQGGDTQYF. CDR3 nucleotides: TGTGCCAGCAGTCGTCAGGGAGGGGATACGCAGTATTTT.

The rearrangement uses TRBV7-8 and TRBJ1-1; D unresolved. Deletions cut 8 bases from V and 2 bases from J, with 15 bases between. CDR3 length equals 14 residues. Germline values: CDR1 SGHVS, CDR2 FQNEAQ. The CDR3 protein is CASGLQFRNTEAFF. The CDR3 DNA sequence: TGTGCCAGCGGATTACAGTTCCGCAACACTGAAGCTTTCTTT. Using reference TRBV7-8 and TRBJ1-1 for the parts outside the CDR3, the full variable domain is GAGVSQSPRYKVAKRGQDVALRCDPISGHVSLFWYQQALGQGPEFLTYFQNEAQLDKSGLPSDRFFAERPEGSVSTLKIQRTQQEDSAVYLCASGLQFRNTEAFFGQGTRLTVV.

This clonotype was seen a few times. The chain uses TRBV5-1 and TRBJ2-5; D might be TRBD1 or TRBD2, each matching 5 bases. Looked up from germline, CDR1 is SGHRS and CDR2 is YFSETQ. V shed 3 bases and J shed 5 bases, with 14 bases lying between them. The CDR3 is 14 amino acids. This chain's CDR3 is CASSSGTARETQYF. In DNA form, the CDR3 reads TGCGCCAGCAGCTCCGGGACGGCCAGGGAGACCCAGTACTTC.

This clonotype was seen a handful of times. CDR3 DNA: TGTGCCAGCAGCTTACGCGGAGGGCCCGGCCACGAGCAGTACTTC. Amino acid sequence: CASSLRGGPGHEQYF. The chain combines TRBV7-2 with TRBJ2-7; D is possibly TRBD2 (6 bases). Trimming stripped 2 bases from V and 5 bases from J, with 16 bases between. CDR1 is SGHTA and CDR2 is FQGNSA in the germline V gene. The CDR3 is made up of 15 amino acids.

This clonotype was observed at least ten times. The chain joins TRBV7-9 to TRBJ1-1; weak D call: TRBD1 (5 bases). Trimming removed 7 bases at V and 6 bases at J, with 9 bases between. Germline CDR1 is SEHNR and CDR2 is FQNEAQ (reference sequence). This CDR3 region has 11 residues. CDR3 bases: TGTGCCAGCACTCAGACAGCTGAAGCTTTCTTT. This gives the protein CASTQTAEAFF.

The chain joins TRBV10-3 to TRBJ2-7, with D unresolved. Trimming took 0 bases from V and 2 from J, leaving 11 bases between them. The CDR3 runs to 15 residues. Germline V gene lookup returns CDR1 ENHRY and CDR2 SYGVKD. The CDR3 loop is CAISESFSPTYEQYF. The CDR3 DNA is TGTGCCATCAGTGAGTCCTTCTCCCCTACCTACGAGCAGTACTTC.

This clonotype was recorded a few times. The gene calls are TRBV4-3 and TRBJ2-3; D gene ambiguous. The V and J ends lost 1 base and 6 bases respectively, with 14 bases between them. Germline V gene data show CDR1 as LGHNA and CDR2 as YSLEER. The CDR3 length is 15 residues. CDR3 sequence reads: CASSQAPDAIDTQYF. In DNA form, the CDR3 reads TGCGCCAGCAGCCAAGCTCCGGATGCGATTGATACGCAGTATTTT.

The chain employs TRBV7-2 and TRBJ2-5, with no clear D. The germline V and J ends were trimmed by 1 base and 4 bases, with 7 bases remaining between them. The germline V gene encodes CDR1 SGHTA and CDR2 FQGNSA. The CDR3 has 13 amino acids. Here the CDR3 reads CASSLGPTETQYF. CDR3 nucleotides: TGTGCCAGCAGCTTAGGCCCGACAGAGACCCAGTACTTC.

This clonotype rates as medium-sized. V gene TRBV7-3 combines with J gene TRBJ2-3; D is uncertain. This CDR3 is built from 15 residues. Germline V CDR1 and CDR2: SGHTA, FQGTGA. The germline V and J ends were trimmed by 4 bases and 0 bases, with 11 bases remaining between them. The CDR3 DNA reads as TGTGCCAGCAGCTCATTAGCAAGGAGCACAGATACGCAGTATTTT. It encodes CASSSLARSTDTQYF.

The chain links TRBV20-1 to TRBJ1-3; possibly TRBD1 for D (5 bases). The V and J ends lost 3 bases and 7 bases respectively, with 19 bases between them. This CDR3 is built from 15 residues. The V gene's germline CDR1 is DFQATT and CDR2 SNEGSKA (reference sequence). The DNA for the CDR3 is TGCAGTGCTAGGTTAACAGGACCTACGGATAACACCATATATTTT. Translation: CSARLTGPTDNTIYF.

The gene calls are TRBV12-3 or TRBV12-4 and TRBJ2-1; the match to TRBD1 covers 11 bases. The CDR3 loop spans 16 amino acids. With V trimmed by 7 bases and J by 4 bases, 9 bases remained unmatched. CDR3 nucleotide sequence: TGTGCCAGCATCAAACAGGGACAGGGGGGATACAATGAGCAGTTCTTC. It encodes CASIKQGQGGYNEQFF.

Comment on this clonotype: This may arise from a read error, as a much more abundant clone is one base away. V is TRBV29-1 and J is TRBJ1-2; 7 nucleotides match TRBD1. The trim removed 0 bases at V and 8 bases at J, leaving 12 bases unmatched. The CDR3 has 15 amino acids. Per germline, CDR1 SQVTM and CDR2 ANQGSEA. Here the CDR3 DNA reads TGCAGCGTTGAAGATCCGTATGGCAGGGGGGTAGGCTACACCTTC. Residues: CSVEDPYGRGVGYTF. Combining the CDR3 with reference TRBV29-1 and TRBJ1-2 gives the whole variable domain SAVISQKPSRDICQRGTSLTIQCQVDSQVTMMFWYRQQPGQSLTLIATANQGSEATYESGFVIDKFPISRPNLTFSTLTVSNMSPEDSSIYLCSVEDPYGRGVGYTFGSGTRLTVV.

The rearrangement links TRBV11-2 to TRBJ2-3; 8 bases match TRBD1. The CDR3 runs to 13 residues. Germline CDR1 reads SGHAT; CDR2 reads FQNNGV. With V trimmed by 7 bases and J by 1 base, 1 base remained unmatched. CDR3 nucleotide sequence: TGTGCCAGCATGGGACAGGGCACAGATACGCAGTATTTT. This translates into CASMGQGTDTQYF.

The chain carries TRBV10-2 and TRBJ1-1; D call uncertain. CDR3 length: 17 amino acids. Trimming cost V 0 bases and J 0 bases, with 14 bases left between them. Looked up from germline, CDR1 is WSHSY and CDR2 is SAAADI. Here the CDR3 DNA reads TGCGCCAGCAGTGAGTCGCCCGGGCTCGACATGAACACTGAAGCTTTCTTT. Its translation is CASSESPGLDMNTEAFF.

The rearrangement links TRBV20-1 to TRBJ1-5; D is unresolved. The CDR3 contains 12 residues. Germline values: CDR1 DFQATT, CDR2 SNEGSKA (reference sequence). V was cut by 2 bases and J by 6 bases, with 8 bases left in between. CDR3 sequence reads: CSARHPSQPQHF. The DNA of the CDR3 is TGCAGTGCTAGACATCCCAGTCAGCCCCAGCATTTT.